The T cell receptor beta chain under discussion was sequenced for a study of blood T cell repertoires in COVID-19. In the authors' workflow: For nucleated cells, counts were estimated from reference gene primer amplification. Only in-frame clones appear in the TCRdb table, and some are missing; sequencing was by immunoSEQ multiplex PCR. The DNA gave D and trimming, while V, J and clone size come from that table. The data contain hundreds of thousands of clones, 70% to 90% of them singletons. The CDR3 spans 18 residues. Germline lookup yields CDR1 SGDLS and CDR2 YYNGEE. The ends lost 1 base at V and 0 bases at J; junction bases unmatched: 9. This clone was seen only a few times. Cohort placement rested on clinical history that participants reported themselves.

Sequencing was done on a sample of PBMCs or T cells enriched from blood (not recorded which). The chain recombines TRBV9 with TRBJ1-3; 8 bases match TRBD1. The sequence came from a man aged 35-49 years in a cohort exposed to, infected with or recovered from COVID-19 (not recorded which). In nucleotides, the CDR3 is TGTGCCAGCAGCGTAAGTCAGGGGGCTTCTTTCTCTGGAAACACCATATATTTT. Encoded protein: CASSVSQGASFSGNTIYF.